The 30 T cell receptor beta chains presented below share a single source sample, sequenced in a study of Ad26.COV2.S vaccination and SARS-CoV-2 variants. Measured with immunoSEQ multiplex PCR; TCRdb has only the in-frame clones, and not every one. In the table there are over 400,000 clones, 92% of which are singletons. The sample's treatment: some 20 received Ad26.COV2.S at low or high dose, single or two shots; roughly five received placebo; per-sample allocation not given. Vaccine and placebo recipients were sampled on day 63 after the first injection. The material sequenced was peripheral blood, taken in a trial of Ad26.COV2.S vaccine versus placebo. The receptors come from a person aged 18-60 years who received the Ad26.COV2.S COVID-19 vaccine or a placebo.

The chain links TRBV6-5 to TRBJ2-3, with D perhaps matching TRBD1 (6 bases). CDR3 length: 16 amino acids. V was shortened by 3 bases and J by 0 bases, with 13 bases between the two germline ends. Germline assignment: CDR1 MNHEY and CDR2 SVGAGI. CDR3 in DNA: TGTGCCAGCAGTTATAACCCGGACAGAAGCACAGATACGCAGTATTTT. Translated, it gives CASSYNPDRSTDTQYF.

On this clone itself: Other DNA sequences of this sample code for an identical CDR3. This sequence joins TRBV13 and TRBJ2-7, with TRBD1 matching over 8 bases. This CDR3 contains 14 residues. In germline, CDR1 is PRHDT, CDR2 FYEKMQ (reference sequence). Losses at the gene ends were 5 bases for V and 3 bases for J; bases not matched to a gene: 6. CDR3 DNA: TGTGCCAGCAGCCCCGGGACAGGTTTCTACGAGCAGTACTTC. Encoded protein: CASSPGTGFYEQYF.

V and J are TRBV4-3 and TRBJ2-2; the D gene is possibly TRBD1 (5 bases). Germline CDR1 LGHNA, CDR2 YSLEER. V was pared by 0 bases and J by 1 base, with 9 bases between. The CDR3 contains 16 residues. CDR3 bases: TGCGCCAGCAGCCAAGAGGGGCTTAAGAACACCGGGGAGCTGTTTTTT. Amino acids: CASSQEGLKNTGELFF.

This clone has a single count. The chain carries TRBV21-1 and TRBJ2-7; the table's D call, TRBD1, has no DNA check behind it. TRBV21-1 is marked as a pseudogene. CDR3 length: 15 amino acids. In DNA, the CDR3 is TGTGCCAGCAGCTTAAGGAGGGACAGGGGCTACGAGCAGTACTTC. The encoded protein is CASSLRRDRGYEQYF.

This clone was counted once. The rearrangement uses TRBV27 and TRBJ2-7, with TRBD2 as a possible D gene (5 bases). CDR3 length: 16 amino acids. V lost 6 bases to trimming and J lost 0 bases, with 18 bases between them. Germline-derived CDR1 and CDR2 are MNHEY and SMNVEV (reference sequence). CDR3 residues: CASRPNVVGSSYEQYF. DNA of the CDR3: TGTGCCAGCAGACCTAACGTAGTGGGGAGCTCCTACGAGCAGTACTTC.

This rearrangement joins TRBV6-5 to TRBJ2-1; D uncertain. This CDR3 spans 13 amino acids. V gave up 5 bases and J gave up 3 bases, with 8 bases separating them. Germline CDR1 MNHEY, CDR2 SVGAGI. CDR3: CASSRRDYNEQFF. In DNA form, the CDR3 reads TGTGCCAGCAGTCGGAGAGACTACAATGAGCAGTTCTTC.

For the CDR3, the DNA is TGTGCCAGTAGTACACCCGGGGAGGCCGGGGAGCTGTTTTTT. It codes for CASSTPGEAGELFF. The V gene is TRBV19, the J gene TRBJ2-2, with D possibly matching TRBD2 (6 bases). The CDR3 has 14 residues. V lost 4 bases to trimming and J lost 6 bases, with 12 bases between them. In germline, CDR1 is LNHDA, CDR2 SQIVND (reference sequence).

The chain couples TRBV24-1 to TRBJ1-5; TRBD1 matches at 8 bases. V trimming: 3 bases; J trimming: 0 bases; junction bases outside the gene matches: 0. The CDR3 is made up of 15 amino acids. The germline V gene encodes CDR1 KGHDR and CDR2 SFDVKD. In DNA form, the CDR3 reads TGTGCCACCAGTGATGGACAGGGTAGCAATCAGCCCCAGCATTTT. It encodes CATSDGQGSNQPQHF.

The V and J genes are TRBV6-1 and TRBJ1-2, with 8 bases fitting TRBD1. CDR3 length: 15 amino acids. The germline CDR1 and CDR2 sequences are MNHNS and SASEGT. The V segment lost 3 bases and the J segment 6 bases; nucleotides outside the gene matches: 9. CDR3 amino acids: CASSDRGRGQDGYTF. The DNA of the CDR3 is TGTGCCAGCAGTGACAGGGGGCGCGGTCAAGATGGCTACACCTTC.

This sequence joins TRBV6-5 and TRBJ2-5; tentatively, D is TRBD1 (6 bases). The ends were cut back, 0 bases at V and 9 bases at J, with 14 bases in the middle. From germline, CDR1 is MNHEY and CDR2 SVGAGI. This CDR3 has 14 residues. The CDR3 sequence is CASSYSGHPGAQYF. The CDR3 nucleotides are TGTGCCAGCAGTTACTCGGGACATCCCGGTGCCCAGTACTTC.

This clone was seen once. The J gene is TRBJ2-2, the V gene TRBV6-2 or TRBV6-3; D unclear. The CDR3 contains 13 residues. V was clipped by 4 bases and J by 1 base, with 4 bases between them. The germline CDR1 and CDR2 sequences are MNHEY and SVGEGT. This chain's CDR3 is CASSSGNTGELFF. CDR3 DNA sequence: TGTGCCAGCAGTTCCGGGAACACCGGGGAGCTGTTTTTT.

The CDR3 is CASSLSLDSYGYTF. The CDR3, as DNA: TGTGCCAGCAGCCTCTCCTTGGACAGCTATGGCTACACCTTC. The chain recombines TRBV7-2 with TRBJ1-2; D possibly corresponds to TRBD1 (6 bases). The CDR3 covers 14 residues. Trimming pared 5 bases from V and 4 bases from J, leaving 14 bases between. The germline CDR1 and CDR2 sequences are SGHTA and FQGNSA.

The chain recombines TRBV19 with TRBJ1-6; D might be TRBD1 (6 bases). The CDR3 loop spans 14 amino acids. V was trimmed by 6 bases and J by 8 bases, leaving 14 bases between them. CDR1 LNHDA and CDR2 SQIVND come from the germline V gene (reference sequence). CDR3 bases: TGTGCCAGTAGCCAGACAGGAGTGTATTCACCCCTCCACTTT. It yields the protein CASSQTGVYSPLHF.

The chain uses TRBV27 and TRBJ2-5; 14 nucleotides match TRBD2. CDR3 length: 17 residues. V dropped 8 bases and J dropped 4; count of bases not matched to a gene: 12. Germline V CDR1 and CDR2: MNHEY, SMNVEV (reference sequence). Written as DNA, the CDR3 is TGTGCCAGCCCAGACGGACTAGCGGGGGGAGGGGTAGAGACCCAGTACTTC. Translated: CASPDGLAGGGVETQYF.

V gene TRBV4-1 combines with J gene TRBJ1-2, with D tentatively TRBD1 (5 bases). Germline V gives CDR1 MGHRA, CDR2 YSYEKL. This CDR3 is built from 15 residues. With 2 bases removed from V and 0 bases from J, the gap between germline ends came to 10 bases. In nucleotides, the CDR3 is TGCGCCAGCAGCCAATTAGACAGTCCTAACTATGGCTACACCTTC. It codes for CASSQLDSPNYGYTF.

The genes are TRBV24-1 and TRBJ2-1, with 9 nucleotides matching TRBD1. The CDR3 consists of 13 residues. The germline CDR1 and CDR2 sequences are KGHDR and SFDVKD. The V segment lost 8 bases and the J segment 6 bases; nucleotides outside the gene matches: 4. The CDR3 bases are TGTGCCACCACGCCGACAGGGGGCAATGAGCAGTTCTTC. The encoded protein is CATTPTGGNEQFF.

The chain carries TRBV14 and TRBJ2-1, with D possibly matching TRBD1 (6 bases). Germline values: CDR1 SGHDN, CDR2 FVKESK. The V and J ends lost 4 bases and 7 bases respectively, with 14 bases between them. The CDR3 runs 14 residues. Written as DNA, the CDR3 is TGTGCCAGCAGCCCAGGGGCTTTCGGGAATGAGCAGTTCTTC. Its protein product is CASSPGAFGNEQFF.

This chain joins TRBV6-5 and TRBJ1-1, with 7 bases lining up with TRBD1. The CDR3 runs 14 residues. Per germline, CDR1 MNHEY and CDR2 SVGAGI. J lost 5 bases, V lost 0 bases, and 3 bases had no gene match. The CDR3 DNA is TGTGCCAGCAGTTACTCGACAGGGCGGACTGAAGCTTTCTTT. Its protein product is CASSYSTGRTEAFF.

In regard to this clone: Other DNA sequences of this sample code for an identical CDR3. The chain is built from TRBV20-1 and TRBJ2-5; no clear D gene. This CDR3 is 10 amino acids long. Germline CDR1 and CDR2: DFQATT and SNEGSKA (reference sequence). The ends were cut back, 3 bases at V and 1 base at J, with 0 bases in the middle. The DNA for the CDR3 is TGCAGTGCTAGCCAAGAGACCCAGTACTTC. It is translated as CSASQETQYF.

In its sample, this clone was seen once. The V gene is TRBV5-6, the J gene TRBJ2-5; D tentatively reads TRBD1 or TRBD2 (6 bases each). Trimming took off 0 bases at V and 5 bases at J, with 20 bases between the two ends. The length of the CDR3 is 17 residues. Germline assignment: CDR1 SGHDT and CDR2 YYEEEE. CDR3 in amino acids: CASSLAWARGAGETQYF. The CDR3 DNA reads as TGTGCCAGCAGCTTGGCGTGGGCCAGGGGTGCGGGGGAGACCCAGTACTTC. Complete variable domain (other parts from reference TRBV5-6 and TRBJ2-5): DAGVTQSPTHLIKTRGQQVTLRCSPKSGHDTVSWYQQALGQGPQFIFQYYEEEERQRGNFPDRFSGHQFPNYSSELNVNALLLGDSALYLCASSLAWARGAGETQYFGPGTRLLVL.

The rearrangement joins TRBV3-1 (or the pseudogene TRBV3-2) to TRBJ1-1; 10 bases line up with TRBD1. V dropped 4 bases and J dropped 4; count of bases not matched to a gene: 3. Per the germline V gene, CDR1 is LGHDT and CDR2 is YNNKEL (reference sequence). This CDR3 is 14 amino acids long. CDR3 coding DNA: TGTGCCAGCAGCCGGGGACAGGGGAGCACTGAAGCTTTCTTT. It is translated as CASSRGQGSTEAFF.

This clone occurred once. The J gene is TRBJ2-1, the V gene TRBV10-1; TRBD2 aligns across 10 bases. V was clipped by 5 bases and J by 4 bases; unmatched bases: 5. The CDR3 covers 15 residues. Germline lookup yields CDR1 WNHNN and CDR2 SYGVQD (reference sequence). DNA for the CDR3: TGCGCCAGCAGTTCTAGCGGGGGCCTTTACAATGAGCAGTTCTTC. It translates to CASSSSGGLYNEQFF.

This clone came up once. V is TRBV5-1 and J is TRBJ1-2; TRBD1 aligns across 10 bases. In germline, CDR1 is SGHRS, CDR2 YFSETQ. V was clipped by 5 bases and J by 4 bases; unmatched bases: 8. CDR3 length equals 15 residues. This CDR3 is CASRTGQGSSYGYTF. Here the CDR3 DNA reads TGCGCCAGCAGAACGGGACAGGGGTCTTCCTATGGCTACACCTTC. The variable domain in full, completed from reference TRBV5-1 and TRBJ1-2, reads KAGVTQTPRYLIKTRGQQVTLSCSPISGHRSVSWYQQTPGQGLQFLFEYFSETQRNKGNFPGRFSGRQFSNSRSEMNVSTLELGDSALYLCASRTGQGSSYGYTFGSGTRLTVV.

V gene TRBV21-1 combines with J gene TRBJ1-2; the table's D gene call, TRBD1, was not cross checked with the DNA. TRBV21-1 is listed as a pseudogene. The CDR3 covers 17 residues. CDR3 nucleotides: TGTGCCAGCAGTATCTTAGTGGAGGGACAGAGGATCTATGGCTACACCTTC. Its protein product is CASSILVEGQRIYGYTF.

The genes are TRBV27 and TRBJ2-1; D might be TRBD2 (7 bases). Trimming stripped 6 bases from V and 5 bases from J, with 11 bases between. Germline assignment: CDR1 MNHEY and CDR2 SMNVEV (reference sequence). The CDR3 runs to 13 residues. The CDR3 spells CASRRGGNNEQFF. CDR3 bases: TGTGCCAGCAGAAGGGGGGGAAACAATGAGCAGTTCTTC.

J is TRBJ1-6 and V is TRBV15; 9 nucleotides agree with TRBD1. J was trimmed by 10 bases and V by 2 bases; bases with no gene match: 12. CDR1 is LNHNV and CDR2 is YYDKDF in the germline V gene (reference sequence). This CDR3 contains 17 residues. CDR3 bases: TGTGCCACCAGCAGACCTCCGTGGGGGACAGGGCACTCACCCCTCCACTTT. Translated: CATSRPPWGTGHSPLHF. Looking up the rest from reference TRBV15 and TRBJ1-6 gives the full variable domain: DAMVIQNPRYQVTQFGKPVTLSCSQTLNHNVMYWYQQKSSQAPKLLFHYYDKDFNNEADTPDNFQSRRPNTSFCFLDIRSPGLGDTAMYLCATSRPPWGTGHSPLHFGNGTRLTVT.

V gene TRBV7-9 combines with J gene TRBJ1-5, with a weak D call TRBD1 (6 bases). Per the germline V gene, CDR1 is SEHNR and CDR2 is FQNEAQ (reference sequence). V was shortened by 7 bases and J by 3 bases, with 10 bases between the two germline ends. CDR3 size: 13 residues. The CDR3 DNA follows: TGTGCCAGCACCCCAGGGGACAATCAGCCCCAGCATTTT. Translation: CASTPGDNQPQHF.

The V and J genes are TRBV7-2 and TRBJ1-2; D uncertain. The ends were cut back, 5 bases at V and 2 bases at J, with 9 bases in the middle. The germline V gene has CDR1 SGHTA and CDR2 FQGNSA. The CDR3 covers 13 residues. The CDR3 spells CASSPDLNYGYTF. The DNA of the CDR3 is TGTGCCAGCAGCCCGGACCTCAACTATGGCTACACCTTC.

In nucleotides, the CDR3 is TGTGCCAGCAGCTCCGACACTAAACTTGCCAAAAACATTCAGTACTTC. The encoded protein is CASSSDTKLAKNIQYF. J is TRBJ2-4 and V is TRBV13; D not resolved. The CDR3 runs 16 residues. The V gene's germline CDR1 is PRHDT and CDR2 FYEKMQ (reference sequence). The V gene lost 4 bases and the J gene lost 1 base, with 14 bases spanning the gap.

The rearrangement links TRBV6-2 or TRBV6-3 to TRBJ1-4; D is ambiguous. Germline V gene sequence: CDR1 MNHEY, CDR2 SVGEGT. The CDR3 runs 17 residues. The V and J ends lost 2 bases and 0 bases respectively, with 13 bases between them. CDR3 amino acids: CASSYRYRGATNEKLFF. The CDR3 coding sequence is TGTGCCAGCAGTTACCGTTACAGAGGAGCAACTAATGAAAAACTGTTTTTT.